A single sample is the source of the 32 T cell receptor beta chains below, sequenced in a study of shared clonotypes between healthy human individuals. Sequenced by immunoSEQ multiplex PCR; TCRdb stores in-frame clones only, minus some. This table has over 400,000 clones, 81% appearing once. The sample taken for sequencing was PBMCs. All receptors derive from a woman aged 35 to 49 in good health. Some clones in this sample may be carry-over from other donors' samples.

The chain employs TRBV2 and TRBJ2-3; TRBD2 agrees at 11 bases. The CDR3 spans 16 residues. From germline, CDR1 is SNHLY and CDR2 FYNNEI. The ends lost 2 bases at V and 5 bases at J; junction bases unmatched: 6. CDR3 DNA: TGTGCCAGCAGTGAACGGCTAGCGGGAGGTTTAGATACGCAGTATTTT. It is translated as CASSERLAGGLDTQYF.

This clone was seen once. The V and J genes are TRBV7-2 and TRBJ2-3, with D maybe TRBD2 (6 bases). Per germline, CDR1 SGHTA and CDR2 FQGNSA. Deletions cut 1 base from V and 0 bases from J, with 11 bases between. The CDR3 loop spans 16 amino acids. CDR3 DNA sequence: TGTGCCAGCAGCTTAGTTAGCGGACCTAGCACAGATACGCAGTATTTT. Translation gives CASSLVSGPSTDTQYF. The full variable domain, with the rest looked up from reference TRBV7-2 and TRBJ2-3, is GAGVSQSPSNKVTEKGKDVELRCDPISGHTALYWYRQSLGQGLEFLIYFQGNSAPDKSGLPSDRFSAERTGGSVSTLTIQRTQQEDSAVYLCASSLVSGPSTDTQYFGPGTRLTVL.

V usage is TRBV10-2 and J usage is TRBJ2-7; TRBD2 aligns across 15 bases. Germline assignment: CDR1 WSHSY and CDR2 SAAADI. The CDR3 contains 15 residues. V lost 6 bases, J lost 7 bases, and 7 bases stayed unmatched. The CDR3 here is CASRRTSGRAGEQYF. The CDR3 nucleotides are TGCGCCAGCAGGAGGACTAGCGGGAGGGCCGGGGAGCAGTACTTC.

The chain joins TRBV2 to TRBJ2-3; no clear D. Between the trimmed V and J ends, which lost 4 bases and 2 bases, there was a span of 10 bases. Looked up from germline, CDR1 is SNHLY and CDR2 is FYNNEI. This CDR3 is built from 14 residues. CDR3: CASSAMDHTDTQYF. CDR3 nucleotide sequence: TGTGCCAGCAGTGCGATGGACCACACAGATACGCAGTATTTT. The entire variable domain, with the rest obtained from reference TRBV2 and TRBJ2-3, is as follows: EPEVTQTPSHQVTQMGQEVILRCVPISNHLYFYWYRQILGQKVEFLVSFYNNEISEKSEIFDDQFSVERPDGSNFTLKIRSTKLEDSAMYFCASSAMDHTDTQYFGPGTRLTVL.

There are many counts of this clone. This chain uses TRBV9 with TRBJ2-7, with D possibly TRBD2 on 6 matching bases. The CDR3 is made up of 14 amino acids. CDR1 and CDR2 from the germline V gene are SGDLS and YYNGEE. The V gene lost 0 bases and the J gene lost 5 bases, with 12 bases spanning the gap. The CDR3 sequence is CASSVGGAGNEQYF. The CDR3 DNA reads TGTGCCAGCAGCGTAGGCGGGGCAGGGAACGAGCAGTACTTC.

As to this clone: At the DNA level, this CDR3 is encoded by other sequences in the same sample as well. The genes are TRBV5-1 and TRBJ2-5; D is unclear. This CDR3 is built from 14 residues. Trimming took off 4 bases at V and 1 base at J, with 11 bases between the two ends. CDR1 SGHRS and CDR2 YFSETQ come from the germline V gene. As DNA, the CDR3 is TGCGCCAGCAGCCCGGGTTCCACCCAAGAGACCCAGTACTTC. Residues: CASSPGSTQETQYF.

The chain couples TRBV19 to TRBJ1-1; 7 bases are shared with TRBD1. Per germline, CDR1 LNHDA and CDR2 SQIVND (reference sequence). The CDR3 has 13 residues. The V gene end was trimmed by 2 bases and the J gene end by 9 bases; junction bases not matched to a gene: 6. The CDR3 coding sequence is TGTGCCAGTAGTATAAATCCAGGGGGAAAAGCTTTCTTT. Its translation is CASSINPGGKAFF.

The chain uses TRBV10-3 and TRBJ2-5, with TRBD1 matching over 9 bases. The CDR3 length is 14 residues. Per the germline V gene, CDR1 is ENHRY and CDR2 is SYGVKD. Germline trimming cut 6 bases from V and 4 bases from J; bases unmatched to any gene: 6. DNA for the CDR3: TGTGCCATCAGGCCGGGACAGGGTGCAGAGACCCAGTACTTC. It codes for CAIRPGQGAETQYF.

This chain uses TRBV5-1 with TRBJ1-4; 10 positions match TRBD1. Germline V lookup: CDR1 SGHRS, CDR2 YFSETQ. The ends lost 4 bases at V and 7 bases at J; junction bases unmatched: 7. CDR3 length: 15 amino acids. Written as DNA, the CDR3 is TGCGCCAGCAGCCCGACGACAGGGGGCAGTGAAAAACTGTTTTTT. Amino acids: CASSPTTGGSEKLFF.

As concerns this clone: A single base is all that separates this from a far larger clone, so a read error is likely. The same CDR3 arises from other DNA sequences in this sample as well. J is TRBJ2-3 and V is TRBV4-3; no clear D. Germline loops: CDR1 LGHNA, CDR2 YSLEER. This CDR3 has 14 residues. Here the CDR3 DNA reads TGCGCTAGCAGCCAAGGTTGGGGCACAGATACGCAGTATTTT. Amino acid sequence: CASSQGWGTDTQYF.

Concerning this clone itself: A junction boundary mismatches the germline segment, possibly from a read error. The J gene is TRBJ2-6, the V gene TRBV4-3, with D perhaps TRBD1 (5 bases). Germline V CDR1 and CDR2: LGHNA, YSLEER. This CDR3 region has 16 residues. The CDR3 spells CASSQDQSSGANVLTF. The CDR3 nucleotides are TGCGCCAGCAGCCAAGATCAGAGCTCTGGGGCTAACGTCCTGACTTTC.

For this clone: The junction and the germline gene differ at one end; a read error may be behind it. Other DNA sequences in the same sample also yield this CDR3. The V gene is TRBV10-3, the J gene TRBJ2-5; D perhaps matches TRBD1 (5 bases). In germline, CDR1 is ENHRY, CDR2 SYGVKD. The CDR3 is made up of 15 amino acids. The chain's CDR3 is CAISEGANTQETQYF. As DNA, the CDR3 is TGTGCTATCAGCGAAGGGGCGAACACTCAAGAGACCCAGTACTTC.

The chain links TRBV2 to TRBJ2-1, with TRBD2 matching over 11 bases. The CDR3 totals 15 residues. Looked up from germline, CDR1 is SNHLY and CDR2 is FYNNEI. After removal of 7 bases from V and 7 bases from J, the junction contained 9 bases not matched to a gene. CDR3 sequence: CASTRTSGSWNEQFF. The DNA for the CDR3 is TGTGCCAGCACCCGAACTAGCGGGAGTTGGAATGAGCAGTTCTTC. Combining the CDR3 with reference TRBV2 and TRBJ2-1 gives the whole variable domain EPEVTQTPSHQVTQMGQEVILRCVPISNHLYFYWYRQILGQKVEFLVSFYNNEISEKSEIFDDQFSVERPDGSNFTLKIRSTKLEDSAMYFCASTRTSGSWNEQFFGPGTRLTVL.

This clone has just a few counts. V usage is TRBV29-1 and J usage is TRBJ2-1; 8 positions match TRBD2. CDR1 is SQVTM and CDR2 is ANQGSEA in the germline V gene. This CDR3 spans 16 amino acids. The junction had 6 bases not matched to a gene; V was cut back by 1 base and J by 1 base. CDR3 nucleotides: TGCAGCGTTGAAGGAAGCGGGAGTATATCCTACAATGAGCAGTTCTTC. Translating gives CSVEGSGSISYNEQFF.

The chain uses TRBV10-3 and TRBJ2-3; D remains unclear. Germline CDR1 reads ENHRY; CDR2 reads SYGVKD. The CDR3 loop spans 17 amino acids. V lost 5 bases and J lost 2, with 20 bases in between. CDR3 region: CAISTALAIDLTDTQYF. The CDR3 DNA is TGTGCCATCAGTACCGCGTTGGCGATAGACCTCACAGATACGCAGTATTTT.

The chain recombines TRBV7-9 with TRBJ1-1; D may be TRBD1 (6 bases). CDR1 SEHNR and CDR2 FQNEAQ come from the germline V gene (reference sequence). Trimming shortened V by 0 bases and J by 8 bases, and 13 bases separated the two germline ends. The CDR3 runs to 14 residues. The CDR3 sequence: CASSLARLGAEAFF. CDR3 nucleotides: TGTGCCAGCAGCTTAGCGCGTCTGGGGGCGGAAGCTTTCTTT.

The chain employs TRBV7-8 and TRBJ2-7, with a tentative D call TRBD1 (6 bases). Per the germline V gene, CDR1 is SGHVS and CDR2 is FQNEAQ. The V end lost 5 bases, the J end lost 4 bases, and 12 bases lay between the germline ends. This CDR3 is 13 amino acids long. This chain's CDR3 is CASSPGTFYEQYF. The CDR3 DNA is TGTGCCAGCAGCCCAGGGACATTTTACGAGCAGTACTTC.

This chain uses TRBV7-8 with TRBJ2-6, with D possibly being TRBD1 or TRBD2 (5 bases each). The CDR3 runs to 16 residues. V shed 5 bases and J shed 0 bases, with 11 bases lying between them. Germline assignment: CDR1 SGHVS and CDR2 FQNEAQ. CDR3 region: CASSMGPSSGANVLTF. The CDR3, as DNA: TGTGCCAGCAGCATGGGACCGAGCTCTGGGGCCAACGTCCTGACTTTC.

The chain uses TRBV11-2 and TRBJ2-4, with a tentative D call TRBD1 (5 bases). Germline CDR1 and CDR2: SGHAT and FQNNGV. V gave up 3 bases and J gave up 2 bases, with 17 bases separating them. CDR3 length: 17 residues. CDR3 amino acids: CASSFEGARLTKNIQYF. CDR3 nucleotide sequence: TGTGCCAGCAGCTTCGAAGGGGCGAGGTTAACCAAAAACATTCAGTACTTC.

This clone was picked up a small number of times. The gene calls are TRBV11-2 and TRBJ2-2; D not resolved. V was cut by 6 bases and J by 1 base, with 15 bases left in between. This CDR3 spans 16 amino acids. From germline, CDR1 is SGHAT and CDR2 FQNNGV. The CDR3 bases are TGTGCCAGCAGTGATTCCAGGCGAAGGAACACCGGGGAGCTGTTTTTT. It translates to CASSDSRRRNTGELFF.

The chain has TRBV27 and TRBJ1-1; no clear D. V dropped 1 base and J dropped 8 bases, with 5 bases sitting between them. Germline lookup yields CDR1 MNHEY and CDR2 SMNVEV (reference sequence). The CDR3 sequence is 11 residues long. The CDR3 sequence: CASSLLGEAFF. The CDR3 nucleotides read TGTGCCAGCAGTTTATTAGGGGAAGCTTTCTTT.

The sample holds one count of this clone. The CDR3 is CASSPSDGAKLAKNIQYF. CDR3 nucleotides: TGTGCCAGCAGCCCCTCCGACGGGGCCAAACTAGCCAAAAACATTCAGTACTTC. This rearrangement joins TRBV21-1 to TRBJ2-4. TRBV21-1 is a documented pseudogene. The CDR3 contains 18 residues.

This chain links TRBV25-1 with TRBJ2-2; 9 nucleotides agree with TRBD1. The CDR3 runs 15 residues. V shed 5 bases, J shed 6 bases, and the junction held 7 bases outside the gene matches. In germline, CDR1 is MGHDK, CDR2 SYGVNS. CDR3 region: CASSNDRGRPGELFF. The CDR3 bases are TGTGCCAGCAGTAACGACAGGGGGAGACCCGGGGAGCTGTTTTTT.

With respect to this clone: A far larger clone differs by one base, so this is likely a read error. Within the sample, other DNA sequences also encode this same CDR3. V usage is TRBV6-4 and J usage is TRBJ1-1, with D unclear. From germline, CDR1 is MRHNA and CDR2 SNTAGT. V lost 5 bases and J lost 1, with 8 bases in between. This CDR3 has 13 residues. The DNA for the CDR3 is TGTGCCAGCAGTCGAACAGAGAACACTGAAGCTTTCTTT. Amino acids: CASSRTENTEAFF.

V and J are TRBV4-2 and TRBJ2-7; 7 bases line up with TRBD2. From germline, CDR1 is LGHNA and CDR2 YNFKEQ. There are 15 residues in the CDR3. After removal of 0 bases from V and 2 bases from J, the junction contained 4 bases not matched to a gene. The CDR3 region is CASSQDPAGPYEQYF. The CDR3 nucleotides are TGTGCCAGCAGCCAAGATCCAGCGGGACCCTACGAGCAGTACTTC.

Details on this clone: A far more abundant clone sits one base away, making this likely a read error. Other DNA sequences from this sample encode an identical CDR3 as well. V gene TRBV28 combines with J gene TRBJ1-3; TRBD1 is a possible D gene (6 bases). The germline V gene has CDR1 MDHEN and CDR2 SYDVKM. The CDR3 extends over 15 amino acids. V dropped 3 bases and J dropped 3 bases, with 12 bases sitting between them. The CDR3 nucleotides are TGTGCCAGCAGTTTGGGAGGGGGGTTTGGAAACACCATATATTTT. Its protein is CASSLGGGFGNTIYF.

The genes are TRBV28 and TRBJ2-7; 7 bases agree with TRBD1. The V gene's germline CDR1 is MDHEN and CDR2 SYDVKM. The CDR3 has 14 amino acids. J was trimmed by 3 bases and V by 5 bases; bases with no gene match: 7. The chain's CDR3 is CASSPPGQHYEQYF. CDR3 sequence (DNA): TGTGCCAGCAGTCCACCGGGACAGCACTACGAGCAGTACTTC.

As to this clone: The sample holds other DNA sequences that translate to the same CDR3. The chain is built from TRBV6-5 and TRBJ2-3; D is possibly TRBD2 (6 bases). The CDR3 spans 14 residues. CDR1 is MNHEY, CDR2 SVGAGI, per germline. Trimming cost V 2 bases and J 0 bases, with 6 bases left between them. CDR3 residues: CASSYSGSTDTQYF. The CDR3 nucleotides are TGTGCCAGCAGTTACAGCGGGAGCACAGATACGCAGTATTTT.

This clone was recorded once. A read error likely explains this, since a far larger clone differs by one base. This chain links TRBV13 with TRBJ2-7; D is uncertain. The germline CDR1 and CDR2 sequences are PRHDT and FYEKMQ (reference sequence). The CDR3 is made up of 14 amino acids. V was pared by 2 bases and J by 6 bases, with 14 bases between. The CDR3 sequence: CASSLTGSMGEQYF. Written as DNA, the CDR3 is TGTGCCAGCAGCTTAACCGGGTCTATGGGCGAGCAGTACTTC.

Of note for this clone: One end of the junction fails to match germline, which may point to a read error. The chain joins TRBV7-7 to TRBJ2-1; 9 bases fit TRBD2. This CDR3 has 15 amino acids. The V gene's germline CDR1 is SSHAT and CDR2 FNYEAQ (reference sequence). The CDR3 reads CASSLGSGGYNEQFF. The CDR3 bases are TGTGCTAGCAGCTTAGGTAGCGGGGGTTACAATGAGCAGTTCTTC. The full variable domain, completed using reference TRBV7-7 and TRBJ2-1, is GAGVSQSPRYKVTKRGQDVTLRCDPISSHATLYWYQQALGQGPEFLTYFNYEAQPDKSGLPSDRFSAERPEGSISTLTIQRTEQRDSAMYRCASSLGSGGYNEQFFGPGTRLTVL.

The chain links TRBV28 to TRBJ1-5, with 7 bases fitting TRBD1. The CDR3 loop spans 15 amino acids. Trimming removed 5 bases from V and 0 bases from J; junction bases left unmatched: 4. The V gene's germline CDR1 is MDHEN and CDR2 SYDVKM. This CDR3 is CASSPRQGSNQPQHF. The CDR3 nucleotides are TGTGCCAGCAGTCCCAGACAGGGTAGCAATCAGCCCCAGCATTTT.

The genes are TRBV6-4 and TRBJ1-1; D gene unclear. This CDR3 has 13 amino acids. CDR1 is MRHNA, CDR2 SNTAGT, per germline. Trimming shortened V by 5 bases and J by 0 bases, and 7 bases separated the two germline ends. The chain's CDR3 is CASSFDVNTEAFF. The CDR3 region has the DNA TGTGCCAGCAGTTTTGATGTGAACACTGAAGCTTTCTTT.